One sample yielded the 28 T cell receptor beta chains listed below, sequenced in a study of Ad26.COV2.S vaccination and SARS-CoV-2 variants. Produced via immunoSEQ multiplex PCR; TCRdb's table is partial and in-frame only. The data contain under 150,000 clones, 86% of them singletons. The source was peripheral blood, collected after recovery from COVID-19. All receptors come from a human donor who had recovered from COVID-19.

This sequence joins TRBV19 and TRBJ1-5; D remains ambiguous. Trimming shortened V by 6 bases and J by 2 bases, and 17 bases separated the two germline ends. CDR1 is LNHDA and CDR2 is SQIVND in the germline V gene (reference sequence). This CDR3 comprises 16 residues. CDR3 in amino acids: CASRSGPLRGNQPQHF. DNA for the CDR3: TGTGCCAGTAGATCCGGGCCCCTGCGTGGCAATCAGCCCCAGCATTTT.

This clone has a single count. CDR3 sequence reads: CSAVRGQREKLFF. CDR3 DNA: TGCAGCGCCGTGAGGGGTCAACGAGAAAAACTGTTTTTT. The J gene is TRBJ1-4, the V gene TRBV29-1, with a weak D call TRBD1 (5 bases). V gave up 7 bases and J gave up 8 bases, with 17 bases separating them. The germline V gene has CDR1 SQVTM and CDR2 ANQGSEA. The CDR3 runs 13 residues. Full variable domain (missing parts from reference TRBV29-1 and TRBJ1-4): SAVISQKPSRDICQRGTSLTIQCQVDSQVTMMFWYRQQPGQSLTLIATANQGSEATYESGFVIDKFPISRPNLTFSTLTVSNMSPEDSSIYLCSAVRGQREKLFFGSGTQLSVL.

The chain is built from TRBV28 and TRBJ2-7, with D maybe TRBD2 (5 bases). This CDR3 has 15 residues. Looked up from germline, CDR1 is MDHEN and CDR2 is SYDVKM. The V gene lost 8 bases and the J gene lost 4 bases, with 21 bases spanning the gap. CDR3 bases: TGTGCCAGCCAAAAACCTGGGAGCCCCTTATACGAGCAGTACTTC. Translated, it gives CASQKPGSPLYEQYF.

The gene calls are TRBV4-3 and TRBJ2-5; no firm D call. Germline V gives CDR1 LGHNA, CDR2 YSLEER. The CDR3 contains 14 residues. V was trimmed by 3 bases and J by 5 bases, leaving 13 bases between them. In DNA form, the CDR3 reads TGCGCCAGCAGCCAGGATAGATGGACGGAGACCCAGTACTTC. This codes for CASSQDRWTETQYF.

The chain couples TRBV24-1 to TRBJ2-2; D unclear. CDR1 and CDR2 (germline): KGHDR, SFDVKD. The CDR3 has 12 residues. With 5 bases removed from V and 6 bases from J, the gap between germline ends came to 6 bases. Here the CDR3 reads CATSVGPGELFF. Here the CDR3 DNA reads TGTGCCACCAGTGTGGGTCCCGGGGAGCTGTTTTTT.

V and J are TRBV27 and TRBJ1-2; 8 bases agree with TRBD1. V was clipped by 4 bases and J by 7 bases; unmatched bases: 11. CDR3 length: 15 amino acids. From germline, CDR1 is MNHEY and CDR2 SMNVEV (reference sequence). Here the CDR3 reads CASSSHGQGGSGYTF. CDR3 in DNA: TGTGCCAGCAGTTCACATGGACAGGGAGGCTCTGGCTACACCTTC.

The gene calls are TRBV15 and TRBJ2-3; D remains ambiguous. The V gene lost 4 bases and the J gene lost 1 base, with 12 bases spanning the gap. The V gene's germline CDR1 is LNHNV and CDR2 YYDKDF (reference sequence). This CDR3 is built from 15 residues. CDR3 nucleotides: TGTGCCACCAGCACCCCAACCACAGGCACAGATACGCAGTATTTT. Encoded protein: CATSTPTTGTDTQYF.

The chain combines TRBV7-2 with TRBJ1-5, with a tentative D call TRBD1 (5 bases). Germline loops: CDR1 SGHTA, CDR2 FQGNSA. This CDR3 spans 15 amino acids. V lost 4 bases and J 6 bases, leaving 16 bases between the germline ends. Here the CDR3 DNA reads TGTGCCAGCAGCTCGAACTCAGGGTCGGGTCAGCCCCAGCATTTT. Its protein product is CASSSNSGSGQPQHF. The complete variable domain, with remaining parts taken from reference TRBV7-2 and TRBJ1-5, reads GAGVSQSPSNKVTEKGKDVELRCDPISGHTALYWYRQSLGQGLEFLIYFQGNSAPDKSGLPSDRFSAERTGGSVSTLTIQRTQQEDSAVYLCASSSNSGSGQPQHFGDGTRLSIL.

The rearrangement uses TRBV30 and TRBJ1-2; D gene uncertain. Trimming took 4 bases from V and 0 from J, leaving 6 bases between them. Germline CDR1 is GTSNPN and CDR2 is SVGIG (reference sequence). CDR3 length: 12 amino acids. CDR3 region: CAWTSSNYGYTF. The CDR3, as DNA: TGTGCCTGGACAAGCTCTAACTATGGCTACACCTTC.

This clone was counted between two and nine times. The chain uses TRBV9 and TRBJ1-2; D is perhaps TRBD1 (6 bases). Per germline, CDR1 SGDLS and CDR2 YYNGEE. CDR3 length: 14 amino acids. The germline V and J ends were trimmed by 2 bases and 7 bases, with 15 bases remaining between them. CDR3 nucleotides: TGTGCCAGCAGCGTGGAGGGGGGTTCGGTTGGCTACACCTTC. As protein: CASSVEGGSVGYTF.

The chain uses TRBV3-1 (or the pseudogene TRBV3-2) and TRBJ1-1, with no clear D. Germline CDR1 is LGHDT and CDR2 is YNNKEL (reference sequence). The CDR3 length is 15 residues. Deletions cut 1 base from V and 4 bases from J, with 13 bases between. The CDR3 here is CASSQVSTPGTEAFF. The CDR3 DNA reads as TGTGCCAGCAGCCAAGTTTCTACCCCGGGCACTGAAGCTTTCTTT.

V usage is TRBV28 and J usage is TRBJ2-7; D is perhaps TRBD1 or TRBD2 (5 bases each). The V gene's germline CDR1 is MDHEN and CDR2 SYDVKM. Trimming took 6 bases from V and 7 from J, leaving 16 bases between them. This CDR3 contains 13 residues. The CDR3 DNA follows: TGTGCCAGCAGCCTCGGGACCGCTGGGGAGCAGTACTTC. This codes for CASSLGTAGEQYF.

The CDR3 sequence: CASSAGGWNTEAFF. DNA of the CDR3: TGTGCCAGCAGTGCGGGAGGGTGGAACACTGAAGCTTTCTTT. The chain carries TRBV2 and TRBJ1-1; D is ambiguous. The CDR3 has 14 amino acids. Germline CDR1 is SNHLY and CDR2 is FYNNEI. V was trimmed by 4 bases and J by 1 base, leaving 10 bases between them.

The chain combines TRBV4-1 with TRBJ2-3; the D gene is possibly TRBD2 (5 bases). The V end was cut by 1 base, the J end by 4 bases, with 15 bases between. The CDR3 runs to 16 residues. CDR1 is MGHRA and CDR2 is YSYEKL in the germline V gene. CDR3 nucleotides: TGCGCCAGCAGCCAAGGGGCGGGCGGGTCATCAGATACGCAGTATTTT. Translation: CASSQGAGGSSDTQYF.

V and J are TRBV18 and TRBJ2-2, with D unresolved. Germline assignment: CDR1 KGHSH and CDR2 LQKENI. Deletions cut 3 bases from V and 6 bases from J, with 11 bases between. The CDR3 totals 14 residues. CDR3 in DNA: TGTGCCAGCTCACCTGGAACAATCGCCGGGGAGCTGTTTTTT. Its protein is CASSPGTIAGELFF.

The chain employs TRBV28 and TRBJ1-4; D is perhaps TRBD1 (6 bases). The CDR3 totals 16 residues. V lost 4 bases and J 0 bases, leaving 12 bases between the germline ends. The germline V gene encodes CDR1 MDHEN and CDR2 SYDVKM. Here the CDR3 DNA reads TGTGCCAGCAGTTCGCCTAGGGGGGCAACTAATGAAAAACTGTTTTTT. Its protein is CASSSPRGATNEKLFF.

This chain joins TRBV2 and TRBJ2-3; 7 positions match TRBD2. The CDR3 consists of 15 residues. The V and J ends lost 4 bases and 0 bases, in that order; junction bases with no gene match: 4. CDR1 is SNHLY and CDR2 is FYNNEI in the germline V gene. The CDR3: CASSGGGGSTDTQYF. The CDR3 nucleotides are TGTGCCAGCAGTGGTGGGGGGGGAAGCACAGATACGCAGTATTTT.

This clone was seen a handful of times. The V gene is TRBV5-1, the J gene TRBJ1-2, with D possibly matching TRBD1 (5 bases). This CDR3 has 14 amino acids. Trimming removed 4 bases at V and 3 bases at J, with 13 bases between. Looked up from germline, CDR1 is SGHRS and CDR2 is YFSETQ. As DNA, the CDR3 is TGCGCCAGCAGCCACGGGGACGGGGACTATGGCTACACCTTC. Translating it yields CASSHGDGDYGYTF.

The chain has TRBV6-6 and TRBJ2-1; D is tentatively TRBD1 or TRBD2 (5 bases each). Germline V CDR1 and CDR2: MNHNY, SVGAGI (reference sequence). Trimming pared 0 bases from V and 2 bases from J, leaving 11 bases between. This CDR3 comprises 16 residues. The CDR3 here is CASSYSTEGPYNEQFF. DNA of the CDR3: TGTGCCAGCAGTTACTCAACAGAGGGACCCTACAATGAGCAGTTCTTC.

The chain has TRBV6-5 and TRBJ1-2; TRBD1 matches at 7 bases. V gave up 7 bases and J gave up 2 bases; unmatched junction bases: 4. Germline V gene sequence: CDR1 MNHEY, CDR2 SVGAGI. The CDR3 covers 13 residues. Here the CDR3 DNA reads TGTGCCAGCACCGTACAGGGGAACTATGGCTACACCTTC. Protein: CASTVQGNYGYTF.

This clone was counted only a few times. The chain carries TRBV5-1 and TRBJ1-6; weak D call: TRBD1 (6 bases). V was pared by 2 bases and J by 8 bases, with 26 bases between. CDR1 is SGHRS, CDR2 YFSETQ, per germline. The CDR3 has 19 residues. CDR3 region: CASSLARPSGGQGYSPLHF. CDR3 coding DNA: TGCGCCAGCAGCTTAGCCAGGCCTTCCGGGGGGCAGGGGTATTCACCCCTCCACTTT.

This clone was observed once. The chain recombines TRBV6-2 or TRBV6-3 with TRBJ2-1, with 8 bases fitting TRBD1. Germline loops: CDR1 MNHEY, CDR2 SVGEGT. V was pared by 4 bases and J by 0 bases, with 14 bases of the junction left unmatched. CDR3 length equals 19 residues. The CDR3 loop is CASSSIRYRQGSSYNEQFF. The CDR3 DNA follows: TGTGCCAGCAGTTCGATTCGATACCGACAGGGGAGCTCCTACAATGAGCAGTTCTTC.

The rearrangement joins TRBV10-3 to TRBJ2-7; D not certain. CDR3 length: 14 residues. Germline V gene lookup returns CDR1 ENHRY and CDR2 SYGVKD. V was clipped by 5 bases and J by 0 bases, with 11 bases between them. The DNA for the CDR3 is TGTGCCATCAGTCCCCAAAGGGACTCCTACGAGCAGTACTTC. Translated: CAISPQRDSYEQYF.

The V gene is TRBV5-5, the J gene TRBJ2-7; the D call may be TRBD1 or TRBD2 (6 bases each). With 4 bases removed from V and 5 bases from J, the gap between germline ends came to 22 bases. Germline-derived CDR1 and CDR2 are SGHKS and YYEKEE (reference sequence). This CDR3 comprises 16 residues. CDR3 nucleotides: TGTGCCAGCAGCCCGCCCCTCAGGGGCGGGAACGACGAGCAGTACTTC. The encoded protein is CASSPPLRGGNDEQYF.

The V gene is TRBV5-4, the J gene TRBJ2-3; 8 bases fit TRBD1. Germline V gene lookup returns CDR1 SGHNT and CDR2 YYREEE (reference sequence). The CDR3 spans 18 residues. With V trimmed by 4 bases and J by 0 bases, 13 bases remained unmatched. The CDR3 bases are TGTGCCAGCAGCCGGACAGGGAGGATCGGGGCTAGCACAGATACGCAGTATTTT. Its translation: CASSRTGRIGASTDTQYF.

V and J are TRBV29-1 and TRBJ2-7; no definite D call. The CDR3 length is 10 residues. Trimming removed 4 bases at V and 0 bases at J, with 1 base between. Germline lookup yields CDR1 SQVTM and CDR2 ANQGSEA. CDR3 protein: CSVGSYEQYF. The CDR3 DNA follows: TGCAGCGTTGGCTCCTACGAGCAGTACTTC.

A note on this clone: Compared with germline, one end of the junction differs, possibly owing to a read error. V gene TRBV28 combines with J gene TRBJ2-7; 10 bases agree with TRBD1. The CDR3 is made up of 13 amino acids. Germline CDR1 reads MDHEN; CDR2 reads SYDVKM. In nucleotides, the CDR3 is TGTGCCAGCAGGTATGGGGACAGGGGACCCTACTTCTTC. Its translation is CASRYGDRGPYFF.

V usage is TRBV12-3 or TRBV12-4 and J usage is TRBJ1-1, with 8 bases fitting TRBD1. Trimming at V came to 4 bases and at J to 10 bases, leaving 2 bases not matched to a gene. The CDR3 spans 11 residues. CDR3 sequence: CASSYRGGAFF. CDR3 bases: TGTGCCAGCAGTTACAGGGGGGGAGCTTTCTTT.